This passage covers 5 T cell receptor beta chains from one sample sequenced in a study of blood T cell repertoires in COVID-19. Sequencing was performed with immunoSEQ multiplex PCR; in TCRdb, only in-frame clones are kept and a portion is missing. The repertoire consists of 250,000 to 400,000 clones, with around 90% occurring once and the leading ten covering 1%. Source material: peripheral blood. These TCRs come from a man over 45 with active or convalescent COVID-19.

The CDR3 DNA reads TGTGCCAGCAGCTTAGCGACCTGGAGCTCCTACAATGAGCAGTTCTTC. It codes for CASSLATWSSYNEQFF. The chain recombines TRBV7-2 with TRBJ2-1; D remains unclear. The germline V gene encodes CDR1 SGHTA and CDR2 FQGNSA. The CDR3 has 16 amino acids. V lost 0 bases and J 0 bases, leaving 9 bases between the germline ends.

This chain joins TRBV19 and TRBJ1-5; TRBD1 aligns across 8 bases. This CDR3 spans 16 amino acids. V trimming: 1 base; J trimming: 2 bases; junction bases outside the gene matches: 4. Germline V gene data show CDR1 as LNHDA and CDR2 as SQIVND (reference sequence). Written as DNA, the CDR3 is TGTGCCAGTAGTATAGTCCCGACAGGGGGCAATCAGCCCCAGCATTTT. Amino acids: CASSIVPTGGNQPQHF.

The rearrangement links TRBV28 to TRBJ2-2; perhaps TRBD1 as D (7 bases). Germline assignment: CDR1 MDHEN and CDR2 SYDVKM. The CDR3 has 15 residues. V lost 3 bases and J 7 bases, leaving 15 bases between the germline ends. The CDR3 nucleotides read TGTGCCAGCAGTTTCCCCCGACAGGGAGGCGGGGAGCTGTTTTTT. Its translation is CASSFPRQGGGELFF.

The V and J genes are TRBV3-1 (or the pseudogene TRBV3-2) and TRBJ1-2; TRBD1 is a possible D gene (6 bases). The CDR3 runs to 13 residues. The germline V gene encodes CDR1 LGHDT and CDR2 YNNKEL (reference sequence). V was clipped by 2 bases and J by 7 bases, with 11 bases between them. This chain's CDR3 is CASSQLQGTGYTF. CDR3 coding DNA: TGTGCCAGCAGCCAATTACAGGGTACTGGCTACACCTTC.

As for this clone: Other DNA sequences in this specimen translate into the identical CDR3. The V call is TRBV18, the J call TRBJ2-7; 7 bases map to TRBD1. Germline CDR1 and CDR2: KGHSH and LQKENI. The V and J ends lost 3 bases and 2 bases, in that order; junction bases with no gene match: 1. The CDR3 totals 13 residues. DNA for the CDR3: TGTGCCAGCTCACCCCAGGGGGCCTACGAGCAGTACTTC. Its translation is CASSPQGAYEQYF.